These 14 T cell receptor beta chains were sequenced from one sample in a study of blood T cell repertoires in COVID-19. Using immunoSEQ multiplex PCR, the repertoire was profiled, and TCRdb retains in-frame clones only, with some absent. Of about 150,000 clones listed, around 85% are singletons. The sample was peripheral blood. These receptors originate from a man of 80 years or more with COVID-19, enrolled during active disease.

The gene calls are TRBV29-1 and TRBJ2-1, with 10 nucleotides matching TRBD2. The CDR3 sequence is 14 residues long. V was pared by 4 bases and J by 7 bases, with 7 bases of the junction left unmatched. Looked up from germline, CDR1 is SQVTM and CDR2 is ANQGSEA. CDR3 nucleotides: TGCAGCGTTGGAAGCGGGGGGGGAGGGAATGAGCAGTTCTTC. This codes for CSVGSGGGGNEQFF.

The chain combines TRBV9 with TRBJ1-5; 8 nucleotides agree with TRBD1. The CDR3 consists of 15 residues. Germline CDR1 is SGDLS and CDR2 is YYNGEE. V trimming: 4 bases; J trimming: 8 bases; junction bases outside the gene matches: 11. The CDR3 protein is CASSSGQGGLEPQHF. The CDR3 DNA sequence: TGTGCCAGCAGCAGCGGACAGGGAGGCTTGGAGCCCCAGCATTTT.

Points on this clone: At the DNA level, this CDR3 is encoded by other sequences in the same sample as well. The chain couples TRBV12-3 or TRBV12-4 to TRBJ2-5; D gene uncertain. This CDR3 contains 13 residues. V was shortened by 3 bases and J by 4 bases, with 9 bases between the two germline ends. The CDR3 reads CASSFERGETQYF. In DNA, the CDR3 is TGTGCCAGCAGTTTCGAGCGAGGAGAGACCCAGTACTTC.

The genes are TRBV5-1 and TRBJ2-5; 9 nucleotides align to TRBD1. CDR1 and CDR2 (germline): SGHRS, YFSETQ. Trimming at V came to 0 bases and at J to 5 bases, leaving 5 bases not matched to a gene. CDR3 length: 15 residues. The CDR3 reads CASSLAGTGYETQYF. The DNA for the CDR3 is TGCGCCAGCAGCTTGGCTGGGACAGGGTATGAGACCCAGTACTTC.

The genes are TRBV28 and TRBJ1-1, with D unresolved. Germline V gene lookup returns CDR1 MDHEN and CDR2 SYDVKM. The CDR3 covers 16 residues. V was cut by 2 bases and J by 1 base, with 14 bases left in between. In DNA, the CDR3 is TGTGCCAGCAGTTTACAAGGATGGCGGGGGAACACTGAAGCTTTCTTT. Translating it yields CASSLQGWRGNTEAFF.

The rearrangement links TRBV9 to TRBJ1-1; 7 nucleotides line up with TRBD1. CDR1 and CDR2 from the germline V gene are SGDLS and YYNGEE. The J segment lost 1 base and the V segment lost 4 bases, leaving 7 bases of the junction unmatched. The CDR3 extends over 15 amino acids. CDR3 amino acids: CASSPRGQSNTEAFF. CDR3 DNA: TGTGCCAGCAGCCCGAGGGGACAGTCGAACACTGAAGCTTTCTTT.

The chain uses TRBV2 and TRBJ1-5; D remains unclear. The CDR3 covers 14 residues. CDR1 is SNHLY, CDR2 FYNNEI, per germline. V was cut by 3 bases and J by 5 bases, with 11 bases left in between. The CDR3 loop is CASSDWRFDQPQHF. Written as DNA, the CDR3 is TGTGCCAGCAGTGACTGGAGGTTCGATCAGCCCCAGCATTTT.

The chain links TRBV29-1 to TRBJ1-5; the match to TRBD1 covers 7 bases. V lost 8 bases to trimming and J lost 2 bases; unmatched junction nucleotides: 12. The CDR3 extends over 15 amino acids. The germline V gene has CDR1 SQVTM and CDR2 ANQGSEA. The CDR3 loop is CSPGEGAVGNQPQHF. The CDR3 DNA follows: TGCAGCCCTGGCGAGGGGGCAGTGGGCAATCAGCCCCAGCATTTT.

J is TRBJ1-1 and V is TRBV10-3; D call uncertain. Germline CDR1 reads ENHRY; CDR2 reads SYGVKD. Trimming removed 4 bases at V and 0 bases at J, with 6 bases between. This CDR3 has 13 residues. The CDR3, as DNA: TGTGCCATCAGTGGGGAGGTGAACACTGAAGCTTTCTTT. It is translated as CAISGEVNTEAFF.

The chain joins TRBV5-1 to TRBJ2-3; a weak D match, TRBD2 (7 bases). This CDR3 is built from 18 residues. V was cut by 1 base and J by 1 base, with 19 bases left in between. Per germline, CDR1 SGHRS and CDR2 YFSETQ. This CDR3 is CASSLLGGGLQGTDTQYF. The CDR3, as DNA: TGCGCCAGCAGCTTGTTAGGCGGGGGCCTCCAAGGCACAGATACGCAGTATTTT.

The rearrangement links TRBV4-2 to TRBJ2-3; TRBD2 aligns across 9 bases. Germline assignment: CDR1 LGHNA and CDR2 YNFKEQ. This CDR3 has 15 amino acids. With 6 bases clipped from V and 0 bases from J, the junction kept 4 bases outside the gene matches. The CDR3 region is CASSLLAGSTDTQYF. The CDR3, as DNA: TGTGCCAGCAGTCTTCTAGCGGGGAGCACAGATACGCAGTATTTT.

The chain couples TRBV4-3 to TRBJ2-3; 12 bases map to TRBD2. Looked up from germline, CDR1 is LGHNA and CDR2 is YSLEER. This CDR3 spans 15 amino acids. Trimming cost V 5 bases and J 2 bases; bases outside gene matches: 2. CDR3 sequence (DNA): TGCGCCAGCAGCTGGACTAGCGGGGCCACAGATACGCAGTATTTT. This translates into CASSWTSGATDTQYF.

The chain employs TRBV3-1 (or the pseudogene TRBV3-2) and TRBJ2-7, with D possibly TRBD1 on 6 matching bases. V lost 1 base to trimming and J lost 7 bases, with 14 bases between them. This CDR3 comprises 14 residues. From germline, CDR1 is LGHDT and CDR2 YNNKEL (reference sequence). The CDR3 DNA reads TGTGCCAGCAGCCAAGGGGACACCGAGCGGGAGCAGTACTTC. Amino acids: CASSQGDTEREQYF.

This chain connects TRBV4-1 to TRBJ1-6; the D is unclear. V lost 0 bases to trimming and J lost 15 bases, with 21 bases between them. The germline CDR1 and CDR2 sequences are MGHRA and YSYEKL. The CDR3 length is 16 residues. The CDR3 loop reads CASSQDKGPTGGDLHF. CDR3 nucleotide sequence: TGCGCCAGCAGCCAAGATAAGGGCCCTACGGGAGGAGACCTCCACTTT.